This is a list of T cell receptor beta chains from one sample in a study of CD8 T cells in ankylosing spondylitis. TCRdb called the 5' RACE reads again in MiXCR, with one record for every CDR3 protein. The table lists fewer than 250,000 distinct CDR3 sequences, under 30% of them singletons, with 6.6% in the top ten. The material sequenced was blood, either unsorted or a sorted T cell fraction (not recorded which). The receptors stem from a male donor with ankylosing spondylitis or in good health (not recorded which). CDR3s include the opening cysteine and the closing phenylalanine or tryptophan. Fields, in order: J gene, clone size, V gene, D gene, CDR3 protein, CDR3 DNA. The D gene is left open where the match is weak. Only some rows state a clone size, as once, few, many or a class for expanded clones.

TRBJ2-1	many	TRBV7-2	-	CASSLGAGRDEQFF	TGTGCCAGCAGCTTAGGGGCAGGAAGGGATGAGCAGTTCTTC
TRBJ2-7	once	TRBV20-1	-	CSAPPTGNYEQYF	TGCAGTGCTCCCCCGACCGGTAACTACGAGCAGTACTTC
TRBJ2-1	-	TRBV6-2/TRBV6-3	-	CASRTGRRSKYEQFF	TGTGCCAGCAGGACGGGACGGAGGTCTAAGTATGAGCAGTTCTTC
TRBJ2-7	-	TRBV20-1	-	CSARLFVGEQYF	TGCAGTGCTAGACTCTTTGTGGGTGAGCAGTACTTC
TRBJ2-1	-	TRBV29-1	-	CSVTQGGNEQFF	TGCAGCGTAACACAGGGAGGGAATGAGCAGTTCTTC
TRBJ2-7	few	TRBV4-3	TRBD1	CASSQGQHYEQYF	TGCGCCAGCAGCCAGGGACAGCACTACGAGCAGTACTTC
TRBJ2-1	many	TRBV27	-	CASSLSGANYNEQFF	TGTGCCAGCAGTTTATCAGGGGCCAACTACAATGAGCAGTTCTTC
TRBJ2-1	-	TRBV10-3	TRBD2	CAISEKREGYNEQFF	TGTGCCATCAGTGAGAAGCGGGAGGGTTACAATGAGCAGTTCTTC
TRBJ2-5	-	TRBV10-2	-	CASSEYGETGETQYF	TGCGCCAGCAGTGAATACGGCGAAACTGGCGAGACCCAGTACTTC
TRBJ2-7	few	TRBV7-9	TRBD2	CASSLALASGTEQYF	TGTGCCAGCAGCTTAGCGCTCGCTAGCGGGACCGAGCAGTACTTC
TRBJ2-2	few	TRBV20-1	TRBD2	CSAPRTSGRETGELFF	TGCAGTGCTCCTCGGACTAGCGGGAGGGAAACCGGGGAGCTGTTTTTT
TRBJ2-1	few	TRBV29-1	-	CSVEIQEVTSNEQFF	TGCAGCGTCGAAATCCAGGAGGTCACCTCCAATGAGCAGTTCTTC
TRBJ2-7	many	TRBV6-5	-	CASSYSRGSREQYF	TGTGCCAGCAGTTACTCCAGGGGATCGAGGGAGCAGTACTTC
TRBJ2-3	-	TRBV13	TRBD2	CASSFRALSGTSTDTQYF	TGTGCCAGCAGTTTTAGGGCCCTCAGCGGGACTAGCACAGATACGCAGTATTTT
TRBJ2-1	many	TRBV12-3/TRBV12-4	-	CASTPRLGGRNEQFF	TGTGCCAGCACCCCGAGACTAGGGGGGAGGAATGAGCAGTTCTTC
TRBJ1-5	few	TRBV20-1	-	CSANQGRGNQPQHF	TGCAGTGCCAATCAGGGTCGTGGCAATCAGCCCCAGCATTTT
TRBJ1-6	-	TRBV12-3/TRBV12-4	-	CASSFSSYNSPLHF	TGTGCCAGCAGTTTTAGTTCCTATAATTCACCCCTCCACTTT
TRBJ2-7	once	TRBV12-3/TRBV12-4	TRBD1	CASSQGTGRSSYEQYF	TGTGCCAGCAGCCAGGGGACAGGGAGGAGCTCCTACGAGCAGTACTTC